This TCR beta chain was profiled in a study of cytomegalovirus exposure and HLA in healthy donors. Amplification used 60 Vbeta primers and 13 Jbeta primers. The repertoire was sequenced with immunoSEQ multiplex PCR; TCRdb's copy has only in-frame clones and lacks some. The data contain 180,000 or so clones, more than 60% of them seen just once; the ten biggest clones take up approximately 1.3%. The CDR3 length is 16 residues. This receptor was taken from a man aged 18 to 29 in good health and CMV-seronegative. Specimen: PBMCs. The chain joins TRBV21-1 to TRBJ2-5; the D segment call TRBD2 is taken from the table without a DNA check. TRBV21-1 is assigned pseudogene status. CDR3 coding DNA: TGTGCCAGCAGCAGGTCGCGGGAGCTCCCTAGGGAGACCCAGTACTTC. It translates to CASSRSRELPRETQYF.